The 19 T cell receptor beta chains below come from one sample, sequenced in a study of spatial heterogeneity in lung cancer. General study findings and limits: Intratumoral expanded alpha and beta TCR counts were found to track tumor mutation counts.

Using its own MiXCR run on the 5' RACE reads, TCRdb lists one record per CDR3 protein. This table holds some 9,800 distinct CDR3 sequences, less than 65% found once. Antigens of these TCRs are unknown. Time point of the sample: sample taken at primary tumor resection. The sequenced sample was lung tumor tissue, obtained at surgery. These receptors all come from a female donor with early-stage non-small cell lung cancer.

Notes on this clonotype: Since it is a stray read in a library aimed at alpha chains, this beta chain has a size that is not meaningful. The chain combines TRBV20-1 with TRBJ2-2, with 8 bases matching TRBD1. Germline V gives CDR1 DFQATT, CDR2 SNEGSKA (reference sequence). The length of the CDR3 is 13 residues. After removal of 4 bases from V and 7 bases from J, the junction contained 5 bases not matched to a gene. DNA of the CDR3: TGCAGTGCTACAGGGGGCAATATCGGGGAGCTGTTTTTT. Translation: CSATGGNIGELFF.

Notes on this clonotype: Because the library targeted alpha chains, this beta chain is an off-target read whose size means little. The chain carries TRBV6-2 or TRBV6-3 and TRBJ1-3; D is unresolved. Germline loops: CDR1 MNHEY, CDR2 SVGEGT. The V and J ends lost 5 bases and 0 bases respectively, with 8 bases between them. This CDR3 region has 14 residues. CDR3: CASSPEYSGNTIYF. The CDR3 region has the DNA TGTGCCAGCAGTCCCGAATACTCTGGAAACACCATATATTTT.

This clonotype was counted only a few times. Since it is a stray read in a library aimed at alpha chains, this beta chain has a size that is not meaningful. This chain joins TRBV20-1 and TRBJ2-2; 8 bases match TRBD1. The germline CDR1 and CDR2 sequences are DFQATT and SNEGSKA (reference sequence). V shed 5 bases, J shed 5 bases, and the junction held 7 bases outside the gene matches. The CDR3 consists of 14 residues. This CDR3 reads CSASRTGKTGELFF. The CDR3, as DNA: TGCAGTGCTTCCAGGACAGGGAAGACCGGGGAGCTGTTTTTT.

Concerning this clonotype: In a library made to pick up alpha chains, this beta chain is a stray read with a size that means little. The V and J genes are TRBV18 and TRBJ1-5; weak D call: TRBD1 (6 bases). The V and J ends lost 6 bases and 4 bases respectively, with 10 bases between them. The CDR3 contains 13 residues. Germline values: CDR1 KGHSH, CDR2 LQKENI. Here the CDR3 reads CASSRGSNQPQHF. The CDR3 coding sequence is TGTGCCAGCTCCAGGGGATCTAATCAGCCCCAGCATTTT. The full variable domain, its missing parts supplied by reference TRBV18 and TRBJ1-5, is NAGVMQNPRHLVRRRGQEARLRCSPMKGHSHVYWYRQLPEEGLKFMVYLQKENIIDESGMPKERFSAEFPKEGPSILRIQQVVRGDSAAYFCASSRGSNQPQHFGDGTRLSIL.

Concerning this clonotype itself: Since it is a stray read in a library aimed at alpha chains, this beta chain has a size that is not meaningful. As DNA, the CDR3 is TGTGCCAGCAGCGTCCGAAACCGGCCTCAAGAGACCCAGTACTTC. This codes for CASSVRNRPQETQYF. V usage is TRBV9 and J usage is TRBJ2-5; D is undetermined. Trimming removed 2 bases from V and 2 bases from J, with 13 bases in between. This CDR3 is 15 amino acids long. The V gene's germline CDR1 is SGDLS and CDR2 YYNGEE.

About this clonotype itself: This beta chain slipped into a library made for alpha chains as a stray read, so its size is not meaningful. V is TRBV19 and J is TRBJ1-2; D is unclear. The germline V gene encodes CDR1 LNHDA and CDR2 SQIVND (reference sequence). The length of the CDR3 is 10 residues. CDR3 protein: CATRAYGYTF. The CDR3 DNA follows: TGTGCGACGAGAGCCTATGGCTACACCTTC. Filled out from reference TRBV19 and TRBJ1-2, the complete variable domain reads DGGITQSPKYLFRKEGQNVTLSCEQNLNHDAMYWYRQDPGQGLRLIYYSQIVNDFQKGDIAEGYSVSREKKESFPLTVTSAQKNPTAFYLCATRAYGYTFGSGTRLTVV.

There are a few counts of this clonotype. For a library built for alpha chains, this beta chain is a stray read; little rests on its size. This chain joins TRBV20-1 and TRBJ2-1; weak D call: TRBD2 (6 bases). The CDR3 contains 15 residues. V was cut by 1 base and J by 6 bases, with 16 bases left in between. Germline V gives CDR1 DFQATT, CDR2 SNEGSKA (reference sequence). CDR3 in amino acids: CSARVPGLTRNEQFF. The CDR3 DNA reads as TGCAGTGCTAGAGTCCCGGGACTTACTCGCAATGAGCAGTTCTTC.

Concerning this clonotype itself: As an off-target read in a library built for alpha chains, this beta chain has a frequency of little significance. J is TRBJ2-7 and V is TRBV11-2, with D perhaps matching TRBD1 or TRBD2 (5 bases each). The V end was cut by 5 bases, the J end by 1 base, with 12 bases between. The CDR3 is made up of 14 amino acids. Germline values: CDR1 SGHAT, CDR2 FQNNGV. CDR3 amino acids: CASSEGRSSYEQYF. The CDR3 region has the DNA TGTGCCAGCAGCGAGGGACGGAGTTCCTACGAGCAGTACTTC.

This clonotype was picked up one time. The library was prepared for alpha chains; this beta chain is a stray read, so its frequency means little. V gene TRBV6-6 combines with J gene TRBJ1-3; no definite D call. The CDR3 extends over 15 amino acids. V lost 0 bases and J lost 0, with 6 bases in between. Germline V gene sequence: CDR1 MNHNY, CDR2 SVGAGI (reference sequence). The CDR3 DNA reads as TGTGCCAGCAGTTACTCTCCAGACTCTGGAAACACCATATATTTT. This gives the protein CASSYSPDSGNTIYF.

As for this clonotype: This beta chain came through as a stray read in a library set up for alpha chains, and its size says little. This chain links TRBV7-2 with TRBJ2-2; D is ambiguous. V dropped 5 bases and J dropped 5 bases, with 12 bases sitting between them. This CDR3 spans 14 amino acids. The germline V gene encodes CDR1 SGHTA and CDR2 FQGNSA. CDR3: CASSPEVITGELFF. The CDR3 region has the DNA TGTGCCAGCAGCCCCGAGGTGATTACCGGGGAGCTGTTTTTT.

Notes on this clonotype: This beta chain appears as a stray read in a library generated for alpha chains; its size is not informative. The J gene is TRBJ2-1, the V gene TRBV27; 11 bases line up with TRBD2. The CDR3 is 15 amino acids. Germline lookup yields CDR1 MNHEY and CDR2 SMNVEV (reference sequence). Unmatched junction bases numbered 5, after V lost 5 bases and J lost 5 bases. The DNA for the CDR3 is TGTGCCAGCAGTACCGAGGGACTAGCGGACAATGAGCAGTTCTTC. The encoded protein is CASSTEGLADNEQFF.

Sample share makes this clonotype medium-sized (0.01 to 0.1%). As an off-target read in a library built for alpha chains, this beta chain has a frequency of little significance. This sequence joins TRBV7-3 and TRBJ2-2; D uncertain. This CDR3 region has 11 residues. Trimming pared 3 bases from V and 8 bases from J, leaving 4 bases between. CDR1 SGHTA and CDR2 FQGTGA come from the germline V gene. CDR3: CASSFGGELFF. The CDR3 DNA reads TGTGCCAGCAGCTTCGGAGGGGAGCTGTTTTTT.

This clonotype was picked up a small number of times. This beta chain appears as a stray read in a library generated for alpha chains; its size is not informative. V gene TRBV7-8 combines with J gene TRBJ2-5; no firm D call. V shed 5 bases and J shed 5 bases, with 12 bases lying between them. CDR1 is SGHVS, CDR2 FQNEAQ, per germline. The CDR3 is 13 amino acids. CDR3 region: CASSKTLDETQYF. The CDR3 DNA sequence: TGTGCCAGCAGCAAGACTTTGGACGAGACCCAGTACTTC.

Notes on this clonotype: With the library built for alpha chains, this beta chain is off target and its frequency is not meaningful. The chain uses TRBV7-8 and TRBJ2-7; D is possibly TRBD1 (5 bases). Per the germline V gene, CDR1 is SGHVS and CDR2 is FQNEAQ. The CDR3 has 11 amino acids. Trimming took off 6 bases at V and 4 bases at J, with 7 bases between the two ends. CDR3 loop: CASRTEYEQYF. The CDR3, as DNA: TGTGCCAGCAGGACAGAATACGAGCAGTACTTC.

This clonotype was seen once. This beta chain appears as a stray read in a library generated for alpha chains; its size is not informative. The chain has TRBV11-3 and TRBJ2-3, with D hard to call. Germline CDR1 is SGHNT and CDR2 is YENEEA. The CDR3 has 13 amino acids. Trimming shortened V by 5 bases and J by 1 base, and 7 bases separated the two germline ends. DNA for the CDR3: TGTGCCAGCAGCCGGCACCGCACAGATACGCAGTATTTT. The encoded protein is CASSRHRTDTQYF.

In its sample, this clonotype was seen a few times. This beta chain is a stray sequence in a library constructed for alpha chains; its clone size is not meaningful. CDR3 protein: CASSLDWGTQYF. The CDR3 nucleotides read TGTGCCAGCAGCTTAGACTGGGGGACCCAGTACTTC. The rearrangement uses TRBV7-2 and TRBJ2-5; D not resolved. Trimming took 1 base from V and 7 from J, leaving 7 bases between them. Looked up from germline, CDR1 is SGHTA and CDR2 is FQGNSA. CDR3 length equals 12 residues.

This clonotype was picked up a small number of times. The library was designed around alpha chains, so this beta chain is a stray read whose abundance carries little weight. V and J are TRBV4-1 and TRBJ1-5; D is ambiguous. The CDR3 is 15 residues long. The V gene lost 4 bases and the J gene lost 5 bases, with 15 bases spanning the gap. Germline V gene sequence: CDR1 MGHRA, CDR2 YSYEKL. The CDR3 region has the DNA TGCGCCAGCAGCCTCCTAGGCCTAATGGATCAGCCCCAGCATTTT. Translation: CASSLLGLMDQPQHF.

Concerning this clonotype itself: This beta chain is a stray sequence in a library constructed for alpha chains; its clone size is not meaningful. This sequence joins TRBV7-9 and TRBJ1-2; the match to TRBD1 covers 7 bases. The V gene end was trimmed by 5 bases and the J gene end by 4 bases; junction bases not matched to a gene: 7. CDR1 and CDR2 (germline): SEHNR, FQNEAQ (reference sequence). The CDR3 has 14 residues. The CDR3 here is CASSLTGAFYGYTF. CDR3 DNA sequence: TGTGCCAGCAGCCTCACAGGGGCCTTCTATGGCTACACCTTC.

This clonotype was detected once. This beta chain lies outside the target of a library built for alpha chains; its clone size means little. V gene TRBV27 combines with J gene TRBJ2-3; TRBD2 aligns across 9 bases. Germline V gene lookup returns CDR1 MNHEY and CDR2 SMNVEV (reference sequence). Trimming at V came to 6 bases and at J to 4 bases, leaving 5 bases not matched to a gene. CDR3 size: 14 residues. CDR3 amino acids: CASRAGGGADTQYF. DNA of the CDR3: TGTGCCAGCAGAGCGGGAGGAGGCGCAGATACGCAGTATTTT.